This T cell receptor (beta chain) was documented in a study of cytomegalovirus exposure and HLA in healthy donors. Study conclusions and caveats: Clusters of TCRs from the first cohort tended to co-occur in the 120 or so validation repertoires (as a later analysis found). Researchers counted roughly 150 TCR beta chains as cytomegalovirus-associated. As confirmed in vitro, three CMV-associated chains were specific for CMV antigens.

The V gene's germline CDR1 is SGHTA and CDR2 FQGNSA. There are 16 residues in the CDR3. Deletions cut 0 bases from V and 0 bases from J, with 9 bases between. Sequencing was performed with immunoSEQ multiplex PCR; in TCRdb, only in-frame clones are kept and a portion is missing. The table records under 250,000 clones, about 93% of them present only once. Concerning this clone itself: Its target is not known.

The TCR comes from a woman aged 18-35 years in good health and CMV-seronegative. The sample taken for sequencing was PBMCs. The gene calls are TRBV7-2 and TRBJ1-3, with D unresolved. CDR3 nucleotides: TGTGCCAGCAGCTTAGCGCCAAGGAGCTCTGGAAACACCATATATTTT. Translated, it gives CASSLAPRSSGNTIYF. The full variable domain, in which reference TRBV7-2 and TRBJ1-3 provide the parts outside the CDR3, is GAGVSQSPSNKVTEKGKDVELRCDPISGHTALYWYRQSLGQGLEFLIYFQGNSAPDKSGLPSDRFSAERTGGSVSTLTIQRTQQEDSAVYLCASSLAPRSSGNTIYFGEGSWLTVV.